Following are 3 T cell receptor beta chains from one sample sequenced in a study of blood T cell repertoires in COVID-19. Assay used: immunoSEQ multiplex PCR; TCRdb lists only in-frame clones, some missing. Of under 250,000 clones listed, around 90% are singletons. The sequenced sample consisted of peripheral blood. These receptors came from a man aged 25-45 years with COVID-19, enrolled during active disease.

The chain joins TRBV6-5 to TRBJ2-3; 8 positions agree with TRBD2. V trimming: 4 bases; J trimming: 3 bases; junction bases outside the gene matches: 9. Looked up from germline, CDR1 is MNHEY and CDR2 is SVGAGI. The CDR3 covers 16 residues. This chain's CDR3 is CASSSSTSAGTDTQYF. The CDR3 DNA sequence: TGTGCCAGCAGTTCGTCGACTAGCGCCGGGACAGATACGCAGTATTTT.

The CDR3 loop is CASRHTGSHEQYF. DNA of the CDR3: TGTGCCAGCAGGCACACAGGGAGCCACGAGCAGTACTTC. The chain has TRBV5-6 and TRBJ2-7; tentatively, D is TRBD1 (6 bases). V dropped 5 bases and J dropped 5 bases, with 14 bases sitting between them. CDR3 size: 13 residues. Germline CDR1 SGHDT, CDR2 YYEEEE.

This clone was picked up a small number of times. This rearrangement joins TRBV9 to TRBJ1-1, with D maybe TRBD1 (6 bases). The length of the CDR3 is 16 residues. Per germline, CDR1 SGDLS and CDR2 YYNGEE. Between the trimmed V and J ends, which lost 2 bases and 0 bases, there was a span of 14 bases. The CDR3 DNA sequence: TGTGCCAGCAGCGTTTCCACAGGGCCGATGAACACTGAAGCTTTCTTT. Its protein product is CASSVSTGPMNTEAFF.